This TCR beta chain was sequenced for a study of T cell responses to AZD1222 COVID-19 vaccine (dated by TCRdb to the early 2020s). About the investigation overall: TCR sequencing was performed for roughly 240 trial participants, of whom 200 to 210 were given two doses of AZD1222 and around 26 were given two doses of MenACWY control vaccine. Trial participants were enrolled into age subgroups of 18-55, 56-69 and 70-plus years, which contained around 150, 29 and 61 TCR-sequenced participants, respectively.

The CDR3 measures 15 amino acids from cysteine to phenylalanine. Only the CDR3 DNA is retained, 45 bases long and in frame from the first base. Looking up the germline V gene (reference sequence) yields CDR1 LNHDA and CDR2 SQIVND. The junction carries 18 bases between V and J, which are trimmed by 5 bases and 7 bases respectively. To note about this clone: The target of this receptor is not known. Base qualities were left out, and no much larger clone turns up one base away.

Findings and caveats that apply to the study as a whole: CD4 TCRs associated with the vaccine covered the entire spike protein, and the dominant responses were in regions 160-218 and 743-854. Conclusions about previously exposed vaccinees are limited because only a handful of AZD1222 recipients were SARS-CoV-2 seropositive at baseline. Because no day 14 peak-response samples were available, repertoires were characterized only after the peak T cell response. Most participants were white British and females outnumbered males, and the authors suggested that clonal diversity may have been underestimated. After two AZD1222 doses, spike-specific TCR breadth and depth were significantly higher than at day 0 and than in MenACWY recipients. The 56-69-year group was small, and its depth increase did not reach significance, likely because of low power. Reportedly, close to half of the unique spike-specific TCRs recognized epitopes lying outside the regions that are mutated in the B.1.351 and B.1.1.7 variants.

The CDR3 regions of human TCRbeta chains were subjected to immunosequencing. The original pipeline was this. TCRs in the repertoires were matched against a reference library of SARS-CoV-2-specific TCRs that had been generated with the MIRA antigen-specificity platform. Breadth was defined as the fraction of unique TCRs that were SARS-CoV-2-associated. Depth was defined as the fraction of total T cells that were SARS-CoV-2-associated. Each spike-specific TCR was assigned to its reactive spike region and to a CD4 or CD8 class using the MIRA data. Log10-transformed breadth and depth values were compared by one-way ANOVA with Sidak's multiple comparisons tests. The table comes from immuneACCESS by way of TCRdb, which keeps in-frame sequences with V and J called. Part of the clones is missing from these tables; in studies checked, under half for an unresolved V gene and the rest for unknown reasons. V and J calls and clone size are as listed in that table; D and trimming were resolved from the DNA. In all, the sample holds about 110,000 clones, and 80% to 95% of those were seen once. The top ten clones comprise roughly 9% of the sample.

Read against the paper, the sample's time point label means: about 28 days (+/-7) after the second vaccine dose. Because spike-specific TCR depth and breadth did not differ between the two schedules, AZD1222 recipients who got a second dose at roughly 4 weeks were pooled with those who got a second dose at roughly 12 weeks. The vaccinee samples were drawn from two UK trials, COV001 and COV002, one of which was a single-blind randomized controlled phase 2/3 trial testing AZD1222 (ChAdOx1 nCoV-19) in healthy adults. Trial participant PBMC samples were collected at day 0 and day 28 after the second dose for TCRbeta chain sequencing.

The input for sequencing was peripheral blood, taken 28 days after the second AZD1222 dose. The chain uses TRBV19 and TRBJ2-1, and TRBD2 may be the D gene, going by 6 matching bases. This TCR came from an adult who received the AZD1222 COVID-19 vaccine. The DNA reads as follows: TGTGCCAGTAGTCTGTTAGCGGAAAGAAGGAATGAGCAGTTCTTC. It encodes CASSLLAERRNEQFF.